A single sample gave rise to the 24 T cell receptor beta chains below, sequenced in a study of blood T cell repertoires in COVID-19 (TCRdb year 2020). Library preparation employed the immunoSEQ multiplex PCR assay. Held by TCRdb, this immuneACCESS table contains in-frame sequences only and omits some clones. Under half of the omission traces to an unresolved V gene where checked; the cause of the rest is unknown. For this sample the table gives about 110,000 clones, of which around 86% were detected only once. The ten largest clones take up 4.5% of the sample. Sequencing input: peripheral blood. These receptors all stem from a man aged 40-49 years with acute or convalescent COVID-19.

A single count supports this clone. This chain links TRBV6-6 with TRBJ1-5; 7 bases agree with TRBD1. The germline gives CDR1 MNHNY, CDR2 SVGAGI (reference sequence). The CDR3 has 16 amino acids. V trimming: 6 bases; J trimming: 3 bases; junction bases outside the gene matches: 11. The CDR3 here is CASSAGQPIPNQPQHF. CDR3 bases: TGTGCCAGCAGCGCGGGACAGCCGATACCCAATCAGCCCCAGCATTTT.

The chain joins TRBV9 to TRBJ2-1; TRBD2 aligns across 8 bases. The ends lost 1 base at V and 6 bases at J; junction bases unmatched: 6. From germline, CDR1 is SGDLS and CDR2 YYNGEE. CDR3 length: 15 residues. CDR3 nucleotide sequence: TGTGCCAGCAGCGTAAACGGGGGGGCCTCCAATGAGCAGTTCTTC. It specifies CASSVNGGASNEQFF.

Details on this clone: No DNA is shown, since the ends of the CDR3 on it are uncertain; the CDR3 is the one TCRdb lists. The chain carries TRBV7-9 and TRBJ1-1; the table's D gene call, TRBD1, was not cross checked with the DNA. CDR1 is SEHNR and CDR2 is FQNEAQ in the germline V gene (reference sequence). The CDR3 is 14 residues long, counting both termini. CDR3 region: CASSAWTGVPEAFF.

V is TRBV29-1 and J is TRBJ1-1; possible D gene TRBD1, 6 bases. V gave up 6 bases and J gave up 2 bases, with 13 bases separating them. Germline loops: CDR1 SQVTM, CDR2 ANQGSEA. The CDR3 sequence is 13 residues long. The CDR3 sequence: CSVPGTRNTEAFF. In nucleotides, the CDR3 is TGCAGCGTCCCCGGGACACGAAACACTGAAGCTTTCTTT.

The chain uses TRBV7-2 and TRBJ2-3; D uncertain. This CDR3 comprises 12 residues. Trimming removed 5 bases at V and 5 bases at J, with 8 bases between. Germline-derived CDR1 and CDR2 are SGHTA and FQGNSA. CDR3 loop: CASSNLEDTQYF. CDR3 bases: TGTGCCAGCAGCAATCTAGAAGATACGCAGTATTTT.

The J gene is TRBJ2-1, the V gene TRBV10-3, with D unclear. The V and J ends lost 3 bases and 8 bases respectively, with 11 bases between them. Germline values: CDR1 ENHRY, CDR2 SYGVKD. The CDR3 loop spans 13 amino acids. The CDR3 loop reads CAISEARFDEQFF. The DNA of the CDR3 is TGTGCCATCAGTGAAGCGCGGTTCGATGAGCAGTTCTTC.

The V gene is TRBV7-9, the J gene TRBJ1-2; D unresolved. Per germline, CDR1 SEHNR and CDR2 FQNEAQ (reference sequence). CDR3 length: 13 residues. V lost 2 bases and J 2 bases, leaving 6 bases between the germline ends. The CDR3 protein is CASSLQENYGYTF. In nucleotides, the CDR3 is TGTGCCAGCAGCTTACAGGAAAACTATGGCTACACCTTC.

The V call is TRBV29-1, the J call TRBJ2-3; perhaps TRBD1 as D (7 bases). This CDR3 region has 14 residues. V lost 3 bases and J 2 bases, leaving 12 bases between the germline ends. The V gene's germline CDR1 is SQVTM and CDR2 ANQGSEA. This CDR3 reads CSVDQGGLTDTQYF. The CDR3 nucleotides are TGCAGCGTTGATCAGGGGGGACTCACAGATACGCAGTATTTT.

This chain joins TRBV30 and TRBJ1-1; TRBD1 might be the D (6 bases). The CDR3 runs to 16 residues. Deletions cut 0 bases from V and 0 bases from J, with 14 bases between. Germline CDR1 and CDR2: GTSNPN and SVGIG (reference sequence). The CDR3 sequence is CAWSVIGGSMNTEAFF. CDR3 DNA sequence: TGTGCCTGGAGTGTAATAGGGGGAAGCATGAACACTGAAGCTTTCTTT.

The chain uses TRBV7-3 and TRBJ2-2; TRBD2 is a possible D gene (5 bases). Trimming left V 5 bases short and J 5 bases short, with 15 bases between. Germline V gene data show CDR1 as SGHTA and CDR2 as FQGTGA. CDR3 length equals 15 residues. In DNA, the CDR3 is TGTGCCAGCAGCCCCCTCGGGGTGGAAACCGGGGAGCTGTTTTTT. Its protein product is CASSPLGVETGELFF.

The rearrangement joins TRBV3-1 (or the pseudogene TRBV3-2) to TRBJ2-5; D is perhaps TRBD2 (6 bases). This CDR3 contains 15 residues. Trimming shortened V by 1 base and J by 7 bases, and 16 bases separated the two germline ends. CDR1 is LGHDT, CDR2 YNNKEL, per germline (reference sequence). The CDR3 DNA sequence: TGTGCCAGCAGCCAAGCTCTTAGCGGTGGGGTGACCCAGTACTTC. It is translated as CASSQALSGGVTQYF.

This chain joins TRBV5-1 and TRBJ1-6, with TRBD1 matching over 7 bases. Germline V CDR1 and CDR2: SGHRS, YFSETQ. The CDR3 has 16 residues. J gave up 10 bases and V 4 bases, and 14 bases lay outside the gene matches. The CDR3 bases are TGCGCCAGCAGCACAGGGGAGACATCGATGGGGTCACCCCTCCACTTT. Protein: CASSTGETSMGSPLHF.

The V gene is TRBV7-8, the J gene TRBJ2-7, with 8 bases matching TRBD2. With 0 bases clipped from V and 6 bases from J, the junction kept 13 bases outside the gene matches. From germline, CDR1 is SGHVS and CDR2 FQNEAQ. The CDR3 totals 17 residues. The CDR3 DNA sequence: TGTGCCAGCAGCTTAGCGCGGCTAGCGGGCGGTAAAGGCGAGCAGTACTTC. It specifies CASSLARLAGGKGEQYF.

This chain joins TRBV19 and TRBJ1-1; D unclear. This CDR3 has 16 residues. The germline CDR1 and CDR2 sequences are LNHDA and SQIVND (reference sequence). V gave up 3 bases and J gave up 0 bases, with 14 bases separating them. The CDR3 DNA is TGTGCCAGTAGTATGCCGGGTCCCCCTCTGAACACTGAAGCTTTCTTT. It codes for CASSMPGPPLNTEAFF.

This chain uses TRBV10-1 with TRBJ2-7; the match to TRBD1 covers 10 bases. Losses at the gene ends were 3 bases for V and 2 bases for J; bases not matched to a gene: 4. The CDR3 is 15 amino acids. Per the germline V gene, CDR1 is WNHNN and CDR2 is SYGVQD (reference sequence). The CDR3 loop is CASSDLDRGTYEQYF. The CDR3 DNA sequence: TGCGCCAGCAGTGATCTGGACAGGGGGACCTACGAGCAGTACTTC.

The chain carries TRBV3-1 (or the pseudogene TRBV3-2) and TRBJ2-5, with D perhaps matching TRBD2 (7 bases). The germline CDR1 and CDR2 sequences are LGHDT and YNNKEL (reference sequence). The CDR3 loop spans 17 amino acids. Trimming shortened V by 4 bases and J by 2 bases, and 20 bases separated the two germline ends. CDR3 sequence: CASSLRGGGGVQETQYF. The CDR3 region has the DNA TGTGCCAGCAGCCTAAGGGGGGGCGGAGGCGTGCAAGAGACCCAGTACTTC.

The rearrangement joins TRBV7-9 to TRBJ2-1; tentatively, D is TRBD2 (6 bases). The V gene lost 3 bases and the J gene lost 2 bases, with 11 bases spanning the gap. CDR3 length: 15 amino acids. Germline V gene lookup returns CDR1 SEHNR and CDR2 FQNEAQ (reference sequence). In nucleotides, the CDR3 is TGTGCCAGCAGCTTGCGACTAGATGCCTACAATGAGCAGTTCTTC. This sequence encodes CASSLRLDAYNEQFF.

This chain links TRBV6-6 with TRBJ1-1; tentatively, D is TRBD1 (5 bases). This CDR3 has 13 residues. Trimming removed 4 bases from V and 1 base from J, with 7 bases in between. Germline loops: CDR1 MNHNY, CDR2 SVGAGI (reference sequence). The CDR3 DNA sequence: TGTGCCAGCAGTTGGGGGGGGAACACTGAAGCTTTCTTT. It specifies CASSWGGNTEAFF.

The chain joins TRBV3-1 (or the pseudogene TRBV3-2) to TRBJ1-2; the D gene is possibly TRBD1 (5 bases). Trimming left V 4 bases short and J 4 bases short, with 13 bases between. Germline CDR1 is LGHDT and CDR2 is YNNKEL (reference sequence). The CDR3 sequence is 14 residues long. In DNA, the CDR3 is TGTGCCAGCAGCCTCCCGGACCAGGGCTATGGCTACACCTTC. Protein sequence: CASSLPDQGYGYTF.

This clone showed up just a few times. The rearrangement joins TRBV24-1 to TRBJ2-6; no clear D. The V gene's germline CDR1 is KGHDR and CDR2 SFDVKD. There are 14 residues in the CDR3. The V end lost 5 bases, the J end lost 3 bases, and 7 bases lay between the germline ends. Here the CDR3 DNA reads TGTGCCACCAGTGCAACAGTTGGGGCCAACGTCCTGACTTTC. This translates into CATSATVGANVLTF.

This clone was seen a single time. This sequence joins TRBV5-1 and TRBJ2-3; D ambiguous. Germline CDR1 SGHRS, CDR2 YFSETQ. With 0 bases removed from V and 1 base from J, the gap between germline ends came to 9 bases. This CDR3 comprises 15 residues. DNA for the CDR3: TGCGCCAGCAGCTTGGGGAGAGGAGGCACAGATACGCAGTATTTT. Protein product: CASSLGRGGTDTQYF. Full variable domain (missing parts from reference TRBV5-1 and TRBJ2-3): KAGVTQTPRYLIKTRGQQVTLSCSPISGHRSVSWYQQTPGQGLQFLFEYFSETQRNKGNFPGRFSGRQFSNSRSEMNVSTLELGDSALYLCASSLGRGGTDTQYFGPGTRLTVL.

The chain employs TRBV6-6 and TRBJ1-5; the D gene is possibly TRBD1 (5 bases). The CDR3 has 15 amino acids. V gave up 6 bases and J gave up 7 bases, with 19 bases separating them. Germline CDR1 MNHNY, CDR2 SVGAGI (reference sequence). The CDR3 here is CASRTLGQGSQPQHF. The CDR3 DNA reads as TGTGCCAGCAGGACCCTGGGGCAGGGATCGCAGCCCCAGCATTTT.

The gene calls are TRBV7-7 and TRBJ2-2, with D possibly matching TRBD2 (5 bases). V lost 4 bases and J lost 0, with 6 bases in between. Germline-derived CDR1 and CDR2 are SSHAT and FNYEAQ (reference sequence). This CDR3 is 14 amino acids long. CDR3 nucleotides: TGTGCCAGCAGCTCGGGATCGAACACCGGGGAGCTGTTTTTT. Protein sequence: CASSSGSNTGELFF.

The chain is built from TRBV25-1 and TRBJ2-1; 14 bases fit TRBD2. V was clipped by 6 bases and J by 9 bases; unmatched bases: 10. The CDR3 covers 16 residues. Germline V CDR1 and CDR2: MGHDK, SYGVNS. CDR3 sequence reads: CASRDPTSGRAGEQFF. As DNA, the CDR3 is TGTGCCAGCAGGGATCCGACTAGCGGGAGGGCCGGTGAGCAGTTCTTC.